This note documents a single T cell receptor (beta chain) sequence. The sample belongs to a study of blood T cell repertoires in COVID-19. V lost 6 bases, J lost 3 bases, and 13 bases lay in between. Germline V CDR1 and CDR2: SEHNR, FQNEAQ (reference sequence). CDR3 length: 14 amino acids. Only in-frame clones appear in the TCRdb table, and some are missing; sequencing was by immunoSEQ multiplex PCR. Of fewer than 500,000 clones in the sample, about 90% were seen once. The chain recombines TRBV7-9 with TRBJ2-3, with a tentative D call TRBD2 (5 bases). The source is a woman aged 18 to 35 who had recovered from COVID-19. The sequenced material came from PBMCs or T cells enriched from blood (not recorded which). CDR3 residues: CASSISTSTDTQYF. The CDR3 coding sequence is TGTGCCAGCAGTATTTCAACTAGTACAGATACGCAGTATTTT. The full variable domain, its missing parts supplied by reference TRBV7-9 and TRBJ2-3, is DTGVSQNPRHKITKRGQNVTFRCDPISEHNRLYWYRQTLGQGPEFLTYFQNEAQLEKSRLLSDRFSAERPKGSFSTLEIQRTEQGDSAMYLCASSISTSTDTQYFGPGTRLTVL.